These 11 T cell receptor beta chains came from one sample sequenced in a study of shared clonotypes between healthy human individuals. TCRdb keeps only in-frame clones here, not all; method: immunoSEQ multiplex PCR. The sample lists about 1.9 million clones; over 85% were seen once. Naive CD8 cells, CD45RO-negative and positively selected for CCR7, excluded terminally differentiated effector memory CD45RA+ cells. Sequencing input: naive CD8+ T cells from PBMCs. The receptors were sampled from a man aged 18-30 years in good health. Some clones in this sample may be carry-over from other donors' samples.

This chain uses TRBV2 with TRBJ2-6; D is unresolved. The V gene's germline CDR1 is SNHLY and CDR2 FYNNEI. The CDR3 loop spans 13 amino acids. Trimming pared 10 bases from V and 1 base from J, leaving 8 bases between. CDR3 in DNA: TGTGCCACCTCGTCATCTGGGGCCAACGTCCTGACTTTC. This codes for CATSSSGANVLTF.

This CDR3 reads CASSQDRQGNIQYF. As DNA, the CDR3 is TGCGCCAGCAGCCAAGATCGACAGGGAAACATTCAGTACTTC. The rearrangement joins TRBV4-1 to TRBJ2-4; 7 bases map to TRBD1. The V and J ends lost 0 bases and 6 bases, in that order; junction bases with no gene match: 2. The CDR3 extends over 14 amino acids. From germline, CDR1 is MGHRA and CDR2 YSYEKL.

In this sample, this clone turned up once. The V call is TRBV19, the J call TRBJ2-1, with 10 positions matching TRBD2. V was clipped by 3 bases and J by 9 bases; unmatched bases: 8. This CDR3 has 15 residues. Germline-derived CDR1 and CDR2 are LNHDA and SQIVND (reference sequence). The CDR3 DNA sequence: TGTGCCAGTAGTATTACGGCTAGCGGGAGATCTGAGCAGTTCTTC. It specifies CASSITASGRSEQFF. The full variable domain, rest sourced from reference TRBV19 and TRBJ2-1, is DGGITQSPKYLFRKEGQNVTLSCEQNLNHDAMYWYRQDPGQGLRLIYYSQIVNDFQKGDIAEGYSVSREKKESFPLTVTSAQKNPTAFYLCASSITASGRSEQFFGPGTRLTVL.

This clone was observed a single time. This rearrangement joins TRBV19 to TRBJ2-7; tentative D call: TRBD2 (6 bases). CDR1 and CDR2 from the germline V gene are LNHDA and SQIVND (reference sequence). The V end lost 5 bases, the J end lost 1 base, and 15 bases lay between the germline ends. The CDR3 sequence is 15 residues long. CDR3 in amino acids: CASSFRDFGSYEQYF. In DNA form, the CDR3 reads TGTGCCAGTAGTTTCCGGGACTTCGGATCCTACGAGCAGTACTTC.

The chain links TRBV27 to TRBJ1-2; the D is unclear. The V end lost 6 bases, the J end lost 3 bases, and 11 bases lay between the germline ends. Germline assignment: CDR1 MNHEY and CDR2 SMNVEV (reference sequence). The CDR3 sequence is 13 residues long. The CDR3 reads CASSPQSHYGYTF. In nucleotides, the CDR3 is TGTGCCAGCAGCCCACAGTCGCACTATGGCTACACCTTC.

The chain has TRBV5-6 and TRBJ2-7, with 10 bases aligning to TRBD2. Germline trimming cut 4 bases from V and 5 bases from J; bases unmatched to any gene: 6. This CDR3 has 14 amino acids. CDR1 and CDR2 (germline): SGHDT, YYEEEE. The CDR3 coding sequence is TGTGCCAGCAGCCCTCCTAGCGGGAGCCACGAGCAGTACTTC. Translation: CASSPPSGSHEQYF.

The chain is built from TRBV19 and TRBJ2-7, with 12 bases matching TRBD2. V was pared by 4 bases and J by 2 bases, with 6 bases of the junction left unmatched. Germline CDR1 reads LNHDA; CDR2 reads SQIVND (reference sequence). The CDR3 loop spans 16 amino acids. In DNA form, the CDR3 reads TGTGCCAGTAGTAGCGGACTAGCGGGGACCACCTACGAGCAGTACTTC. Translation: CASSSGLAGTTYEQYF. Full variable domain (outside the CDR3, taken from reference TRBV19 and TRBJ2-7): DGGITQSPKYLFRKEGQNVTLSCEQNLNHDAMYWYRQDPGQGLRLIYYSQIVNDFQKGDIAEGYSVSREKKESFPLTVTSAQKNPTAFYLCASSSGLAGTTYEQYFGPGTRLTVT.

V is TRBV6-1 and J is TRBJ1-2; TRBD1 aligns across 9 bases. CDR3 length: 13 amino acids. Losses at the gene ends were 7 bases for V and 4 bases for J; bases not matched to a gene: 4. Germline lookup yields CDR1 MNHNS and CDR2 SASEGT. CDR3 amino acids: CASIGQGTYGYTF. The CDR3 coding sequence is TGTGCCAGCATAGGACAGGGGACCTATGGCTACACCTTC.

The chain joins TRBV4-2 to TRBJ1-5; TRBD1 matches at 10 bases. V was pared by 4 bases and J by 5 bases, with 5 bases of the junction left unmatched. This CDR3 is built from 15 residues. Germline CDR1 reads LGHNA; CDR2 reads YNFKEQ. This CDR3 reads CASSRWDRGDQPQHF. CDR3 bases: TGTGCCAGCAGCCGCTGGGACAGGGGTGATCAGCCCCAGCATTTT.

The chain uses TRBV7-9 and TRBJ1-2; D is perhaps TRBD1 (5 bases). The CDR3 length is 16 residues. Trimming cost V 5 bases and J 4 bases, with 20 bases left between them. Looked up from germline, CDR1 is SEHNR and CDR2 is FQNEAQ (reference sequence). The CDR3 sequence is CASSPSGGGWGYGYTF. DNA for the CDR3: TGTGCCAGCAGCCCATCCGGTGGGGGATGGGGCTATGGCTACACCTTC. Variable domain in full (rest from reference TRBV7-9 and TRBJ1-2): DTGVSQNPRHKITKRGQNVTFRCDPISEHNRLYWYRQTLGQGPEFLTYFQNEAQLEKSRLLSDRFSAERPKGSFSTLEIQRTEQGDSAMYLCASSPSGGGWGYGYTFGSGTRLTVV.

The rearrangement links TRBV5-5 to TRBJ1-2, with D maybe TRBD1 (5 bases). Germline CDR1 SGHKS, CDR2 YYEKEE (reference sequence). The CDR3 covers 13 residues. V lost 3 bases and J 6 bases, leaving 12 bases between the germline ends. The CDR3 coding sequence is TGTGCCAGCAGCTCCTGGGCCAGGGATGGCTACACCTTC. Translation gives CASSSWARDGYTF.